Listed here are 19 T cell receptor beta chains from one sample, sequenced in a study of T cell responses to AZD1222 COVID-19 vaccine. The method was immunoSEQ multiplex PCR; TCRdb's version includes in-frame clones alone and lacks a portion of them. The data hold 74,000 or so clones, with around four fifths observed a single time. The sample here was peripheral blood, taken on day 0 of AZD1222 vaccination. These receptors were collected from an adult in good health.

This chain uses TRBV2 with TRBJ2-3; D is unresolved. Germline V gene sequence: CDR1 SNHLY, CDR2 FYNNEI. Trimming removed 8 bases at V and 4 bases at J, with 10 bases between. There are 12 residues in the CDR3. The CDR3 region is CASRGEADTQYF. CDR3 DNA sequence: TGTGCCAGCCGTGGAGAGGCAGATACGCAGTATTTT.

CDR3: CASSLAGGLHEQYF. The CDR3 DNA reads TGTGCCAGCAGCTTAGCAGGGGGGTTGCACGAGCAGTACTTC. V is TRBV7-2 and J is TRBJ2-7; D assignment may be TRBD1 or TRBD2 (6 bases each). Germline V CDR1 and CDR2: SGHTA, FQGNSA. Trimming cost V 0 bases and J 5 bases, with 11 bases left between them. This CDR3 spans 14 amino acids.

The CDR3 region has the DNA TGTGCCAGTAGTAGAGACGGGACACACCCAGACTATGGCTACACCTTC. It codes for CASSRDGTHPDYGYTF. This sequence joins TRBV19 and TRBJ1-2, with D possibly being TRBD1 (6 bases). V lost 4 bases to trimming and J lost 3 bases, with 18 bases between them. This CDR3 has 16 residues. CDR1 is LNHDA and CDR2 is SQIVND in the germline V gene (reference sequence).

The chain links TRBV2 to TRBJ1-2, with a weak D call TRBD1 (5 bases). The CDR3 totals 13 residues. V lost 6 bases and J lost 3, with 11 bases in between. Looked up from germline, CDR1 is SNHLY and CDR2 is FYNNEI. The CDR3 is CASRGDRYYGYTF. CDR3 sequence (DNA): TGTGCCAGCAGGGGGGACCGGTACTATGGCTACACCTTC.

CDR3: CASSFGGTENTIYF. The CDR3 nucleotides read TGTGCCAGTAGTTTCGGCGGGACAGAAAACACCATATATTTT. V is TRBV19 and J is TRBJ1-3; 7 bases map to TRBD1. This CDR3 has 14 amino acids. V gave up 5 bases and J gave up 6 bases; unmatched junction bases: 7. Germline V gives CDR1 LNHDA, CDR2 SQIVND (reference sequence).

The chain links TRBV14 to TRBJ1-4, with D tentatively TRBD1 (5 bases). V lost 1 base and J 7 bases, leaving 10 bases between the germline ends. The germline gives CDR1 SGHDN, CDR2 FVKESK. The length of the CDR3 is 14 residues. CDR3 in amino acids: CASSQGGGAEKLFF. The CDR3 DNA is TGTGCCAGCAGCCAAGGTGGAGGGGCTGAAAAACTGTTTTTT.

V usage is TRBV3-1 (or the pseudogene TRBV3-2) and J usage is TRBJ2-5, with TRBD1 identical over 7 bases. V lost 4 bases, J lost 5 bases, and 10 bases stayed unmatched. Germline V gives CDR1 LGHDT, CDR2 YNNKEL (reference sequence). The length of the CDR3 is 15 residues. In nucleotides, the CDR3 is TGTGCCAGCAGCCGGCCCGCGAGGGGGCGGGAGACCCAGTACTTC. Its translation is CASSRPARGRETQYF.

The chain carries TRBV9 and TRBJ2-1; TRBD1 might be the D (6 bases). V dropped 0 bases and J dropped 4 bases, with 26 bases sitting between them. This CDR3 contains 20 residues. Germline-derived CDR1 and CDR2 are SGDLS and YYNGEE. Here the CDR3 DNA reads TGTGCCAGCAGCGTAGAAGGGGTTTCCGAGTACGTGGGACAATACAATGAGCAGTTCTTC. It is translated as CASSVEGVSEYVGQYNEQFF.

V is TRBV2 and J is TRBJ1-5, with TRBD1 as a possible D gene (6 bases). Trimming shortened V by 5 bases and J by 2 bases, and 7 bases separated the two germline ends. The CDR3 totals 13 residues. Per germline, CDR1 SNHLY and CDR2 FYNNEI. The CDR3 DNA reads as TGTGCCAGCAGTCCAGGGGGCAATCAGCCCCAGCATTTT. The encoded protein is CASSPGGNQPQHF.

The chain has TRBV4-3 and TRBJ1-6; D is unresolved. The CDR3 runs to 15 residues. The germline V and J ends were trimmed by 1 base and 6 bases, with 10 bases remaining between them. Per the germline V gene, CDR1 is LGHNA and CDR2 is YSLEER. The CDR3 sequence is CASSQGGRANSPLHF. The CDR3 nucleotides are TGCGCCAGCAGCCAAGGGGGAAGGGCTAATTCACCCCTCCACTTT.

CDR3 sequence (DNA): TGTGCCAGCAGTGTGGGACTGTCACCCTACGAGCAGTACTTC. It translates to CASSVGLSPYEQYF. The chain joins TRBV28 to TRBJ2-7; D might be TRBD2 (6 bases). Trimming took 5 bases from V and 2 from J, leaving 13 bases between them. The CDR3 has 14 amino acids. In germline, CDR1 is MDHEN, CDR2 SYDVKM.

This clone was observed a handful of times. The chain employs TRBV28 and TRBJ2-7; 10 bases fit TRBD1. The CDR3 length is 14 residues. Losses at the gene ends were 6 bases for V and 4 bases for J; bases not matched to a gene: 6. The germline gives CDR1 MDHEN, CDR2 SYDVKM. The CDR3 is CASRTGTGVYEQYF. The CDR3 DNA reads as TGTGCCAGCAGGACCGGGACAGGGGTGTACGAGCAGTACTTC.

As concerns this clone: The sample contains more than one DNA sequence encoding this CDR3. The DNA of the CDR3 is TGTGCCTGGAGTGTCCATAGCAATCAGCCCCAGCATTTT. Its protein product is CAWSVHSNQPQHF. J is TRBJ1-5 and V is TRBV30; D gene ambiguous. Trimming left V 0 bases short and J 0 bases short, with 3 bases between. This CDR3 has 13 amino acids. Germline V lookup: CDR1 GTSNPN, CDR2 SVGIG (reference sequence). Full variable domain (outside the CDR3, taken from reference TRBV30 and TRBJ1-5): SQTIHQWPATLVQPVGSPLSLECTVEGTSNPNLYWYRQAAGRGLQLLFYSVGIGQISSEVPQNLSASRPQDRQFILSSKKLLLSDSGFYLCAWSVHSNQPQHFGDGTRLSIL.

The chain recombines TRBV6-2 or TRBV6-3 with TRBJ2-7; TRBD1 or TRBD2 may be the D gene (5 bases each). CDR3 length: 13 amino acids. V lost 5 bases, J lost 6 bases, and 14 bases lay in between. Germline assignment: CDR1 MNHEY and CDR2 SVGEGT. The CDR3 spells CASSRPSGGEQYF. The CDR3, as DNA: TGTGCCAGCAGTAGGCCGTCTGGGGGCGAGCAGTACTTC.

The genes are TRBV9 and TRBJ2-3; 7 bases are shared with TRBD2. The germline gives CDR1 SGDLS, CDR2 YYNGEE. The CDR3 extends over 13 amino acids. The trim removed 6 bases at V and 1 base at J, leaving 2 bases unmatched. CDR3 region: CASTGGGTDTQYF. As DNA, the CDR3 is TGTGCCAGCACGGGGGGAGGCACAGATACGCAGTATTTT.

This chain joins TRBV28 and TRBJ2-2, with 8 bases lining up with TRBD2. The V segment lost 5 bases and the J segment 3 bases; nucleotides outside the gene matches: 2. Germline CDR1 is MDHEN and CDR2 is SYDVKM. This CDR3 is built from 14 residues. CDR3 bases: TGTGCCAGCAGTCGGGGGGGCCACACCGGGGAGCTGTTTTTT. Protein product: CASSRGGHTGELFF.

This clone was found once. The rearrangement uses TRBV28 and TRBJ2-5; tentative D call: TRBD2 (5 bases). CDR1 and CDR2 from the germline V gene are MDHEN and SYDVKM. Trimming left V 4 bases short and J 3 bases short, with 21 bases between. The CDR3 length is 17 residues. This CDR3 reads CASSYKGPLAPEETQYF. The CDR3 region has the DNA TGTGCCAGCAGTTATAAAGGCCCTCTAGCCCCCGAAGAGACCCAGTACTTC.

The V and J genes are TRBV30 and TRBJ2-1; 11 positions agree with TRBD2. This CDR3 comprises 16 residues. Germline V CDR1 and CDR2: GTSNPN, SVGIG (reference sequence). With 2 bases clipped from V and 4 bases from J, the junction kept 7 bases outside the gene matches. The CDR3, as DNA: TGTGCCTGGAGTATGGAGGGACTAGCGGCTTACAATGAGCAGTTCTTC. Its translation: CAWSMEGLAAYNEQFF.

This chain joins TRBV19 and TRBJ2-7; D remains unclear. The ends were cut back, 3 bases at V and 4 bases at J, with 10 bases in the middle. This CDR3 region has 13 residues. From germline, CDR1 is LNHDA and CDR2 SQIVND (reference sequence). Here the CDR3 reads CASSMGFQYEQYF. The CDR3 DNA sequence: TGTGCCAGTAGTATGGGGTTTCAGTACGAGCAGTACTTC. The full variable domain, completed using reference TRBV19 and TRBJ2-7, is DGGITQSPKYLFRKEGQNVTLSCEQNLNHDAMYWYRQDPGQGLRLIYYSQIVNDFQKGDIAEGYSVSREKKESFPLTVTSAQKNPTAFYLCASSMGFQYEQYFGPGTRLTVT.